A selection of T cell receptor beta chains follows, all from one sample in a study of blood T cell repertoires in COVID-19. Some clones are missing from TCRdb's copy, which holds only in-frame ones; the method was immunoSEQ multiplex PCR. The profile covers more than 300,000 clones, with roughly 86% appearing a single time and more than 9% taken by the ten largest. The source material was peripheral blood. The receptor set was obtained from a woman in her 30s with COVID-19, enrolled during active disease. The CDR3 runs from the conserved cysteine through the conserved F or W. The D gene is left open where the match is weak. Size is omitted from some rows. Given values are once, few, many or a class for expanded clones.

size: NA; D: NA; J: TRBJ1-4; V: TRBV5-1; CDR3: CASSLGQMANEKLFF; DNA: TGCGCCAGCAGCTTGGGACAAATGGCTAATGAAAAACTGTTTTTT
size: NA; D: NA; J: TRBJ2-1; V: TRBV7-3; CDR3: CASSLSLRSEQFF; DNA: TGTGCCAGCAGCTTATCCCTACGGTCAGAGCAGTTCTTC
size: NA; D: TRBD1; J: TRBJ1-2; V: TRBV19; CDR3: CASRNPAAGGTYGYTF; DNA: TGTGCCAGTAGGAATCCCGCCGCAGGGGGGACATATGGCTACACCTTC
size: few; D: NA; J: TRBJ1-1; V: TRBV2; CDR3: CASSGQVNTEAFF; DNA: TGTGCCAGCAGTGGACAGGTGAACACTGAAGCTTTCTTT
size: NA; D: NA; J: TRBJ2-7; V: TRBV6-5; CDR3: CASGSGYEQYF; DNA: TGTGCCAGCGGGTCGGGGTACGAGCAGTACTTC
size: NA; D: TRBD1; J: TRBJ2-7; V: TRBV11-2; CDR3: CASSLEGTVSYEQYF; DNA: TGTGCCAGCAGCTTAGAAGGGACAGTTTCCTACGAGCAGTACTTC
size: NA; D: TRBD2; J: TRBJ2-1; V: TRBV19; CDR3: CASSLAGGQFF; DNA: TGTGCCAGTAGTCTAGCGGGAGGGCAGTTCTTC
size: NA; D: NA; J: TRBJ2-1; V: TRBV6-5; CDR3: CASSSQGKLGEQFF; DNA: TGTGCCAGCAGTTCCCAGGGGAAGTTAGGTGAGCAGTTCTTC
size: once; D: TRBD1; J: TRBJ1-2; V: TRBV6-5; CDR3: CASSKSGQLFYGYTF; DNA: TGTGCCAGCAGTAAATCGGGACAGCTCTTCTATGGCTACACCTTC
size: NA; D: NA; J: TRBJ2-1; V: TRBV24-1; CDR3: CATSDTGQSVYNEQFF; DNA: TGTGCCACCAGTGATACTGGACAGAGCGTCTACAATGAGCAGTTCTTC
size: NA; D: NA; J: TRBJ1-6; V: TRBV6-5; CDR3: CASVKHGGASPLHF; DNA: TGTGCCAGCGTAAAACACGGGGGGGCTTCACCCCTCCACTTT
size: NA; D: NA; J: TRBJ2-7; V: TRBV18; CDR3: CASSPERTSYEQYF; DNA: TGTGCCAGCTCACCGGAGAGGACTTCCTACGAGCAGTACTTC
size: NA; D: TRBD1; J: TRBJ2-5; V: TRBV14; CDR3: CASTNGQGKTQYF; DNA: TGTGCCAGCACCAACGGACAGGGCAAGACCCAGTACTTC
size: NA; D: TRBD1; J: TRBJ1-2; V: TRBV2; CDR3: CASSEDRGRNYGYTF; DNA: TGTGCCAGCAGTGAGGACAGGGGTAGAAACTATGGCTACACCTTC
size: NA; D: NA; J: TRBJ2-6; V: TRBV6-1; CDR3: CASSEIRIDRSGANVLTF; DNA: TGTGCCAGCAGTGAAATAAGAATCGACAGGTCTGGGGCCAACGTCCTGACTTTC
size: NA; D: TRBD1; J: TRBJ2-7; V: TRBV11-3; CDR3: CASSTNQGDEQYF; DNA: TGTGCCAGCAGCACGAATCAGGGGGACGAGCAGTACTTC
size: NA; D: TRBD2; J: TRBJ2-1; V: TRBV2; CDR3: CASSARLAGSYNEQFF; DNA: TGTGCCAGCAGTGCCCGACTAGCGGGCTCCTACAATGAGCAGTTCTTC
size: NA; D: NA; J: TRBJ1-5; V: TRBV15; CDR3: CATSGHRQRQHF; DNA: TGTGCCACCAGCGGCCACAGGCAGCGCCAGCATTTT
size: NA; D: NA; J: TRBJ2-3; V: TRBV27; CDR3: CASSWAGGVRSTDTQYF; DNA: TGTGCCAGCAGTTGGGCCGGAGGGGTTCGTAGCACAGATACGCAGTATTTT
size: NA; D: NA; J: TRBJ2-5; V: TRBV4-2; CDR3: CASSQDQGIVTDPGETQYF; DNA: TGTGCCAGCAGCCAAGATCAGGGGATTGTAACGGACCCGGGGGAGACCCAGTACTTC
size: NA; D: NA; J: TRBJ1-2; V: TRBV7-9; CDR3: CASSLAGSQNYGYTF; DNA: TGTGCCAGCAGCTTAGCGGGCAGCCAAAACTATGGCTACACCTTC
size: NA; D: TRBD1; J: TRBJ1-5; V: TRBV6-5; CDR3: CASSYSTGGNQPQHF; DNA: TGTGCCAGCAGTTACTCGACAGGGGGTAATCAGCCCCAGCATTTT
size: NA; D: NA; J: TRBJ2-7; V: TRBV5-5; CDR3: CASSFPSSYEQYF; DNA: TGTGCCAGCAGCTTCCCGAGCTCCTACGAGCAGTACTTC
size: NA; D: NA; J: TRBJ2-2; V: TRBV5-5; CDR3: CASSHYNRENGELFF; DNA: TGTGCCAGCAGTCACTACAATCGGGAGAACGGGGAGCTGTTTTTT
size: once; D: NA; J: TRBJ1-5; V: TRBV6-5; CDR3: CASSFEGLSNQPQHF; DNA: TGTGCCAGCAGTTTCGAGGGTCTTAGCAATCAGCCCCAGCATTTT
size: NA; D: NA; J: TRBJ1-1; V: TRBV19; CDR3: CASSINTQNTEAFF; DNA: TGTGCCAGTAGTATAAACACCCAGAACACTGAAGCTTTCTTT
size: few; D: NA; J: TRBJ2-3; V: TRBV5-1; CDR3: CASSPSVADTQYF; DNA: TGCGCCAGCAGCCCCAGCGTAGCGGATACGCAGTATTTT
size: NA; D: NA; J: TRBJ1-6; V: TRBV27; CDR3: CASSSLLYNSPLHF; DNA: TGTGCCAGCAGTTCCCTCCTCTATAATTCACCCCTCCACTTT
size: NA; D: TRBD1; J: TRBJ1-1; V: TRBV6-5; CDR3: CASSISGTANTEAFF; DNA: TGTGCCAGCAGCATATCCGGGACAGCGAACACTGAAGCTTTCTTT
size: NA; D: NA; J: TRBJ2-1; V: TRBV2; CDR3: CASQSRRFSEQFF; DNA: TGTGCCAGCCAAAGCCGTCGGTTTAGCGAGCAGTTCTTC
size: NA; D: NA; J: TRBJ2-1; V: TRBV21-1; CDR3: CASSKTTGDLYNEQFF; DNA: TGTGCCAGCAGCAAAACGACAGGGGATCTCTACAATGAGCAGTTCTTC
size: NA; D: TRBD2; J: TRBJ2-1; V: TRBV28; CDR3: CASTPSGRAFYNEQFF; DNA: TGTGCCAGCACCCCCAGCGGGAGGGCCTTCTACAATGAGCAGTTCTTC
size: NA; D: NA; J: TRBJ1-3; V: TRBV5-1; CDR3: CASSLAAGSGNTIYF; DNA: TGCGCCAGCAGCTTGGCGGCGGGCTCTGGAAACACCATATATTTT
size: NA; D: TRBD2; J: TRBJ2-3; V: TRBV9; CDR3: CASSPLAGVDTQYF; DNA: TGTGCCAGCAGCCCTCTAGCGGGAGTTGATACGCAGTATTTT
size: once; D: NA; J: TRBJ2-7; V: TRBV28; CDR3: CASSPVRSQQYF; DNA: TGTGCCAGCAGCCCGGTGCGGAGTCAGCAGTACTTC
size: once; D: NA; J: TRBJ1-6; V: TRBV28; CDR3: CASSSRQYNSPLHF; DNA: TGTGCCAGCAGTTCCCGACAGTATAATTCACCCCTCCACTTT
size: NA; D: NA; J: TRBJ2-1; V: TRBV19; CDR3: CASSIRFEQFF; DNA: TGTGCCAGTAGTATCAGGTTTGAGCAGTTCTTC
size: NA; D: NA; J: TRBJ2-2; V: TRBV11-2; CDR3: CASSELGGNTGELFF; DNA: TGTGCCAGCAGTGAGCTGGGGGGGAACACCGGGGAGCTGTTTTTT
size: NA; D: NA; J: TRBJ2-7; V: TRBV15; CDR3: CATSRDRQGREQYF; DNA: TGTGCCACCAGCAGAGATCGGCAGGGTCGGGAGCAGTACTTC
size: few; D: TRBD2; J: TRBJ2-3; V: TRBV7-3; CDR3: CASSLGLAVTDTQYF; DNA: TGTGCCAGCAGCTTAGGGCTAGCGGTCACAGATACGCAGTATTTT
size: NA; D: NA; J: TRBJ2-7; V: TRBV9; CDR3: CASSVGLALPYEQYF; DNA: TGTGCCAGCAGCGTAGGCCTAGCGCTTCCCTACGAGCAGTACTTC
size: few; D: NA; J: TRBJ1-3; V: TRBV10-1; CDR3: CASSTGGTIYF; DNA: TGCGCCAGCAGCACGGGGGGCACCATATATTTT
size: NA; D: TRBD1; J: TRBJ1-3; V: TRBV7-9; CDR3: CASTPGGGNTIYF; DNA: TGTGCCAGCACCCCAGGGGGCGGCAACACCATATATTTT
size: NA; D: NA; J: TRBJ1-5; V: TRBV28; CDR3: CASSLHQGLGNQPQHF; DNA: TGTGCCAGCAGTTTACACCAGGGACTGGGGAATCAGCCCCAGCATTTT
size: NA; D: NA; J: TRBJ2-1; V: TRBV5-1; CDR3: CASSLGGRRDPGDEQFF; DNA: TGCGCCAGCAGCTTGGGGGGTCGGAGGGACCCGGGCGATGAGCAGTTCTTC
size: NA; D: NA; J: TRBJ2-3; V: TRBV7-7; CDR3: CASSLGDGSSTDTQYF; DNA: TGTGCTAGCAGCTTAGGGGACGGGAGTAGCACAGATACGCAGTATTTT
size: NA; D: TRBD2; J: TRBJ2-7; V: TRBV11-3; CDR3: CASSLDGMSSGRLNEQYF; DNA: TGTGCCAGCAGCTTAGACGGGATGTCTAGCGGGAGATTGAACGAGCAGTACTTC
size: NA; D: TRBD1; J: TRBJ1-1; V: TRBV30; CDR3: CAWSDTGVGTEAFF; DNA: TGTGCCTGGAGCGACACAGGGGTTGGCACTGAAGCTTTCTTT
size: NA; D: TRBD2; J: TRBJ2-3; V: TRBV11-2; CDR3: CASSLGGLAIADTQYF; DNA: TGTGCCAGCAGCTTAGGGGGACTAGCTATTGCAGATACGCAGTATTTT
size: NA; D: TRBD1; J: TRBJ1-2; V: TRBV7-8; CDR3: CASSLEGTGEYGYTF; DNA: TGTGCCAGCAGCCTCGAGGGGACAGGCGAATATGGCTACACCTTC
size: NA; D: NA; J: TRBJ2-7; V: TRBV10-3; CDR3: CAISESRGSSTPEQYF; DNA: TGTGCCATCAGTGAGTCAAGGGGGAGCTCTACCCCGGAGCAGTACTTC
size: NA; D: TRBD2; J: TRBJ2-1; V: TRBV7-3; CDR3: CASSSSGTKQFF; DNA: TGTGCCAGCAGCTCGTCCGGGACTAAGCAGTTCTTC